This TCR beta chain stems from a study of T-cell memory formation after mild COVID-19. Study in general: For the most part, TCR clusters were specific to one donor.

From germline, CDR1 is DFQATT and CDR2 SNEGSKA (reference sequence). This CDR3 region has 15 residues. Germline trimming cut 4 bases from V and 7 bases from J; bases unmatched to any gene: 11. Each CDR3 protein is one row after TCRdb ran MiXCR on the 5' RACE reads. The table shows approximately 450,000 distinct CDR3 sequences, with 15% to 20% occurring only once. The clonotype comes from an adult woman who had mild COVID-19 (a few samples of this study predate the infection). Cell type and time point are not known. V usage is TRBV20-1 and J usage is TRBJ2-1, with TRBD2 identical over 9 bases. Sequenced sample: PBMCs or a T cell subset sorted from them (not recorded which). In DNA form, the CDR3 reads TGCAGTGCTACCCCTGGAAGGGGACTAGCTAATGAGCAGTTCTTC. Protein: CSATPGRGLANEQFF.